This T cell receptor beta chain was sequenced during a study of T cells in Graves' hyperthyroidism and ophthalmopathy (dated by TCRdb to between 2017 and 2020). For the study in its entirety: Peripheral blood was collected at initial diagnosis, before any treatment. To identify distinguishing TCR V-J signatures, a discovery cohort of about 100 patients was used, comprising 43 with Graves' ophthalmopathy and roughly 60 with stable Graves' hyperthyroidism. Whether ophthalmopathy could be predicted prospectively was tested in an independent validation cohort made up of roughly 19 hyperthyroidism patients plus 17 patients who later progressed to ophthalmopathy. Following sampling, methimazole starting at 30 mg daily was given to hyperthyroidism patients, and high-dose intravenous methylprednisolone was given to ophthalmopathy patients. The paper reports TCR Vbeta CDR3 sequencing of approximately 140 peripheral blood samples: under 45 ophthalmopathy, about 75 hyperthyroidism and some 17 progressor patients. The roughly 100 discovery patients were randomly divided into training and test sets at a 7:3 ratio. The study also compared thyroid tissue and blood T-cell repertoires from roughly 6 Graves' hyperthyroidism patients.

The sample holds many counts of this clonotype. Its antigen is currently not known. No clone much larger than this one lies a single base away; base qualities are absent. A patient counted as having stable Graves' hyperthyroidism if no progression to ophthalmopathy occurred over 18 months of follow-up. The hyperthyroidism patients were between 18 and 65 years old and newly diagnosed, with a disease duration of less than 2 months. Exclusion was applied to patients with uncontrolled infections, other autoimmune diseases, pregnancy or lactation. Diagnoses were established on the basis of clinical symptoms, serum thyroxine and TRAb, thyroid ultrasound, and orbital computed tomography. PBMCs were isolated from about 10 ml of fresh peripheral blood by Ficoll-Paque density gradient centrifugation. Total RNA was extracted with Trizol reagent, and quality was checked on an Agilent 2100 Bioanalyzer. The cysteine opens and the phenylalanine closes a CDR3 of 13 amino acids. Only the CDR3 region is kept as DNA, spanning 39 bases read in frame from base 1. The trim is 5 bases for V and 8 bases for J, with a gap of 15 bases between the germline ends. The germline V gene (reference sequence) supplies CDR1 DFQATT and CDR2 SNEGSKA.

General study outcomes and caveats: In cross-validation, a model built on a 13 V-J signature told ophthalmopathy apart from stable hyperthyroidism with under 90% sensitivity and roughly 81% specificity, and in testing the same model reached 80%/75%. Most expanded thyroid clonotypes (frequency above 0.001) were also detected in blood, suggesting blood repertoires may reflect thyroid immune responses. In validation, progression to ophthalmopathy was predicted by the model with almost 71% sensitivity and roughly 72% specificity, a median of roughly 6.4 months before onset. No statistical method was used to fix the sample size in advance, and group allocation was not hidden from the investigators.

Amplification of TCR beta CDR3 regions was carried out from RNA transcripts. The first round of RT-PCR for the TCR CDR3 was performed with the HTBI primer set and the Qiagen OneStep RT-PCR kit. A second multiplex PCR round built the libraries, followed by size selection and purification. Libraries were sequenced paired-end with 100 bp reads on an Illumina HiSeq2000. As for the original processing: Raw data were processed with SOAPnuke, discarding reads with adapters, uncalled bases, mean Phred below 15, or no exact constant-primer or identifier match. High-quality paired reads were merged using COPE v1.2.5, and each unique nucleotide sequence was defined as a clonotype. MiTCR v1.1 was used to align the clonotypes against IMGT TRBV, TRBD and TRBJ reference segments. The analysis was restricted to V-J combinations with a frequency above 0.0001, which together covered 99% to 99.2% of the repertoires. The TCS score was defined as the ratio of F50 (clonal expansion) to E x V (chaos), calculated using BLOSUM62-based TCRdist between CDR3 peptides within each V-J. Welch's t-statistics and random forest reduced 514 V-J features to 13, which were used in a naive Bayes classifier (R e1071). TCRdb redid the processing of the public reads, applying fastp at Q25 and MiXCR, and retained in-frame beta chains. Identical CDR3 proteins give one entry, which carries the most common genes and DNA. V and J calls and clone size were set by TCRdb, not the authors. The sample table contains about 96,000 distinct CDR3 sequences; only one count was recorded for about 51% of them. The ten largest make up 27% of the sample.

The rearrangement joined TRBV20-1 to TRBJ1-4; the D gene is perhaps TRBD1, on 6 matching bases. The sequenced material came from blood. This TCR was sampled from a woman in her thirties or forties with Graves' hyperthyroidism. The CDR3 corresponds to CSAPILRGEKLFF. The DNA sequence is TGCAGTGCTCCGATATTAAGGGGGGAAAAACTGTTTTTT.